The 9 T cell receptor beta chains below all came from one sample that was sequenced in a study of CD4 and CD8 cells across lung adenocarcinoma regions. One entry per CDR3 protein, called by TCRdb with MiXCR from the PCR reads. Counted here are approximately 18,000 distinct CDR3 sequences, roughly half occurring once; the ten biggest clones make up around 55%. Sequencing input: CD8+ T cells from the center of a lung tumor. These receptors were taken from a female donor with lung adenocarcinoma. The CD4 and CD8 labels of this study may be unreliable.

J is TRBJ2-2 and V is TRBV27; TRBD2 matches 12 bases. Per germline, CDR1 MNHEY and CDR2 SMNVEV (reference sequence). The V and J ends lost 2 bases and 4 bases, in that order; junction bases with no gene match: 5. The CDR3 has 17 amino acids. Here the CDR3 DNA reads TGTGCCAGCAGTTTAAGACTAGCGGGAGTGGGCACCGGGGAGCTGTTTTTT. Protein product: CASSLRLAGVGTGELFF.

This clonotype has a handful of counts. The chain uses TRBV10-3 and TRBJ2-1; TRBD1 is a possible D gene (6 bases). TRBJ2-7 matches the DNA end more closely, so the J call is doubtful. The CDR3 spans 15 residues. CDR1 ENHRY and CDR2 SYGVKD come from the germline V gene. CDR3 sequence (DNA): TGTGCCATCAGTGATATTCAGGGGATAAACTACGAGCAGTACTTC. Residues: CAISDIQGINYEQYF.

This clonotype is medium-sized (0.01 to 0.1%) by share. This chain links TRBV6-1 with TRBJ2-5; 7 nucleotides align to TRBD1. After removal of 4 bases from V and 1 base from J, the junction contained 6 bases not matched to a gene. This CDR3 contains 15 residues. Germline V gene data show CDR1 as MNHNS and CDR2 as SASEGT. The CDR3 DNA sequence: TGTGCCAGCAGTGTGACAGGGTCCCGCCAAGAGACCCAGTACTTC. Protein product: CASSVTGSRQETQYF.

This clonotype was observed many times. The gene calls are TRBV7-6 and TRBJ2-5; D remains unclear. The CDR3 is 13 amino acids. The germline gives CDR1 SGHVS, CDR2 FNYEAQ. Trimming cost V 11 bases and J 4 bases, with 17 bases left between them. The CDR3 DNA reads TGTGCCGGAAGTGGCCTCTCAGGAGAGACCCAGTACTTC. Protein product: CAGSGLSGETQYF. Together with reference TRBV7-6 and TRBJ2-5, the CDR3 gives the full variable domain: GAGVSQSPRYKVTKRGQDVALRCDPISGHVSLYWYRQALGQGPEFLTYFNYEAQQDKSGLPNDRFSAERPEGSISTLTIQRTEQRDSAMYRCAGSGLSGETQYFGPGTRLLVL.

The sample holds one count of this clonotype. Here the CDR3 reads CASSRASGGARPQNTQYF. The DNA for the CDR3 is TGTGCCAGCAGTCGGGCTAGCGGGGGGGCCCGGCCCCAAAACACCCAGTACTTC. The rearrangement joins TRBV12-3 or TRBV12-4 to TRBJ2-4, with 12 bases aligning to TRBD2. The CDR3 is 18 amino acids. V was clipped by 5 bases and J by 13 bases; unmatched bases: 21.

The genes are TRBV6-1 and TRBJ2-3, with D tentatively TRBD2 (8 bases). Judging by the DNA end, TRBJ2-5 fits better; the J call may be wrong. CDR3 length: 17 residues. The germline CDR1 and CDR2 sequences are MNHNS and SASEGT. The CDR3 is CASTEGLGGRSTDTQYF. The DNA of the CDR3 is TGTGCCAGCACCGAGGGACTAGGGGGCCGAAGCACAGATACCCAGTACTTC.

As concerns this clonotype: At one end, the junction sequence differs from germline, possibly due to a read error. The V gene is TRBV10-2, the J gene TRBJ2-5; TRBD2 agrees at 7 bases. CDR3 size: 14 residues. CDR1 and CDR2 (germline): WSHSY, SAAADI. CDR3 bases: TGCGCCAGCAGTGCCTTGGGAGGGGCGAAGACCCAGAACTTC. Its translation: CASSALGGAKTQNF.

Ten or more counts support this clonotype. This rearrangement joins TRBV6-1 to TRBJ2-7; D could derive from TRBD1 or TRBD2 (6 bases each). Germline CDR1 reads MNHNS; CDR2 reads SASEGT. The V end lost 6 bases, the J end lost 7 bases, and 19 bases lay between the germline ends. The length of the CDR3 is 14 residues. The CDR3 DNA sequence: TGTGCCAGCAGAGTGAAAGCTAAGGGGGGAGAGCAGTACTTC. Protein: CASRVKAKGGEQYF.

The chain combines TRBV6-1 with TRBJ2-5, with D perhaps TRBD2 (6 bases). The J call may be incorrect, as the DNA end agrees better with TRBJ2-1. The CDR3 is 14 amino acids. The V gene's germline CDR1 is MNHNS and CDR2 SASEGT. The CDR3 sequence: CASRTPSAGNEQFF. CDR3 coding DNA: TGTGCCAGCCGTACCCCCTCAGCGGGCAATGAGCAGTTCTTC.